The sequence of this T cell receptor beta chain was determined in a study of cytomegalovirus exposure and HLA in healthy donors. This cohort consisted of healthy bone marrow donors. Study-wide findings and caveats: The authors later found HLA-associated TCR beta chains more clonally expanded than equally common others. By a later analysis, the bulk of CMV-associated TCR beta chains appeared HLA-restricted. A later analysis showed TCR association rates differing by HLA locus, peaking at DRB1 and lowest at HLA-C.

This CDR3 region has 11 residues. V lost 11 bases and J 6 bases, leaving 12 bases between the germline ends. The germline V gene has CDR1 MGHDK and CDR2 SYGVNS. Both 60 Vbeta primers and 13 Jbeta primers went into the PCR. Data came from immunoSEQ multiplex PCR; TCRdb stores just in-frame clones and leaves some out. The sample lists about 120,000 clones; nearly 80% were seen once. As to this clone: Antigen specificity is unknown. Other DNA sequences from this sample encode an identical CDR3 as well.

This clonotype was obtained from a woman in her twenties or thirties in good health and CMV-seropositive. Material for sequencing was PBMCs. The chain couples TRBV25-1 to TRBJ2-3, with unresolved D. CDR3 residues: CASAPGDTQYF. CDR3 nucleotide sequence: TGTGCCTCGGCCCCCGGGGATACGCAGTATTTT.